This T cell receptor beta chain was retrieved from a study of CD8+ T cells in alopecia areata. General observations from the study: Expanded CD8+ clones among the top 100, and scalp clonality, were significantly decreased by tofacitinib. Shared TCR sequences were less clear between patients than in mice, possibly partly from HLA diversity. Lesional scalp, especially alopecia totalis/universalis, showed higher clonality than normal scalp. Normal skin contains resident alphabeta T cells, and these are also sequenced in scalp samples.

Sequencing used cDNA as its template, made by extracting RNA and reverse transcribing it. Profiling relied on immunoSEQ multiplex PCR, and the TCRdb table lists in-frame clones only, not all of them. The data contain approximately 90,000 clones, about 71% of them singletons. On this clone itself: Its target is not known.

The CDR3 runs to 14 residues. Germline CDR1 and CDR2: SEHNR and FQNEAQ (reference sequence). Trimming at V came to 3 bases and at J to 5 bases, leaving 6 bases not matched to a gene. Indicated treatment: oral pan-JAK inhibitor, 5-10 mg twice daily. The chain is built from TRBV7-9 and TRBJ2-7, with 8 bases aligning to TRBD2. The sequenced sample was CD8+ T cells sorted from blood, obtained at week 44, from a patient treated with tofacitinib. The receptor's source is a human donor with alopecia areata. CDR3 protein: CASSLTGGADEQYF. The DNA for the CDR3 is TGTGCCAGCAGCTTGACCGGGGGGGCCGACGAGCAGTACTTC.